These 30 T cell receptor beta chains originate from one sample sequenced in a study of OX40 agonist ivuxolimab in advanced cancers. Library preparation was by the immunoSEQ multiplex PCR assay. TCRdb holds this immuneACCESS table with in-frame rearrangements only. Some clones are missing; in checked studies, unresolved V genes explain under half, and the rest has no known cause. The sample yields some 39,000 clones; just under 90% were counted once. The top ten clones comprise 5.5% to 7.5% of the sample. The sample consisted of CD4+ or CD8+ T cells sorted from blood, taken in a trial of the OX40 agonist ivuxolimab. Receptors were obtained from an adult with an advanced solid tumor such as melanoma, head and neck, liver or kidney cancer.

The gene calls are TRBV6-1 and TRBJ1-1; 12 bases map to TRBD1. The CDR3 spans 13 residues. J lost 7 bases, V lost 6 bases, and 3 bases had no gene match. Germline V gene lookup returns CDR1 MNHNS and CDR2 SASEGT. The CDR3 nucleotides read TGTGCCAGCAGGGGACAGGGGGCGAGTGAAGCTTTCTTT. This codes for CASRGQGASEAFF.

The chain carries TRBV7-9 and TRBJ2-5; 11 bases match TRBD2. V was clipped by 5 bases and J by 2 bases; unmatched bases: 7. Per the germline V gene, CDR1 is SEHNR and CDR2 is FQNEAQ (reference sequence). The CDR3 length is 16 residues. The CDR3 sequence is CASSPTTSGVQETQYF. In DNA form, the CDR3 reads TGTGCCAGCAGCCCGACGACTAGCGGGGTACAAGAGACCCAGTACTTC.

The chain recombines TRBV29-1 with TRBJ2-2; tentative D call: TRBD1 (5 bases). V gave up 6 bases and J gave up 1 base, with 9 bases separating them. The germline gives CDR1 SQVTM, CDR2 ANQGSEA. This CDR3 contains 13 residues. The CDR3 nucleotides are TGCAGCGTAGCAGACAGGAACACCGGGGAGCTGTTTTTT. It is translated as CSVADRNTGELFF.

The chain recombines TRBV9 with TRBJ2-3, with 7 bases fitting TRBD2. The length of the CDR3 is 15 residues. From germline, CDR1 is SGDLS and CDR2 YYNGEE. After removal of 0 bases from V and 3 bases from J, the junction contained 4 bases not matched to a gene. The CDR3 here is CASSVGAGETDTQYF. The DNA for the CDR3 is TGTGCCAGCAGCGTAGGGGCGGGAGAAACAGATACGCAGTATTTT.

The chain carries TRBV19 and TRBJ1-2; maybe TRBD1 (5 bases). CDR1 and CDR2 (germline): LNHDA, SQIVND (reference sequence). The CDR3 runs 11 residues. Deletions cut 11 bases from V and 4 bases from J, with 11 bases between. CDR3 bases: TGTGCCGGCGGGGACTTCTATGGCTACACCTTC. As protein: CAGGDFYGYTF.

J is TRBJ2-1 and V is TRBV20-1, with D uncertain. The CDR3 totals 11 residues. Deletions cut 6 bases from V and 8 bases from J, with 11 bases between. Germline V CDR1 and CDR2: DFQATT, SNEGSKA (reference sequence). CDR3 in DNA: TGCAGTGCACGCCCCCCCCATGAGCAGTTCTTC. Translation gives CSARPPHEQFF.

The chain has TRBV2 and TRBJ1-1, with 7 bases aligning to TRBD1. With 2 bases clipped from V and 1 base from J, the junction kept 13 bases outside the gene matches. This CDR3 contains 18 residues. CDR1 is SNHLY, CDR2 FYNNEI, per germline. The CDR3 loop is CASSETGQVLPENTEAFF. Written as DNA, the CDR3 is TGTGCCAGCAGTGAAACAGGACAGGTCTTACCAGAGAACACTGAAGCTTTCTTT.

This chain uses TRBV7-2 with TRBJ2-7; D possibly corresponds to TRBD2 (6 bases). Trimming stripped 5 bases from V and 5 bases from J, with 16 bases between. Germline V gene sequence: CDR1 SGHTA, CDR2 FQGNSA. There are 14 residues in the CDR3. CDR3 amino acids: CASSPGGSSNEQYF. CDR3 coding DNA: TGTGCCAGCAGCCCCGGGGGTTCGTCTAACGAGCAGTACTTC.

V is TRBV7-3 and J is TRBJ2-3; 7 nucleotides align to TRBD2. The junction had 5 bases not matched to a gene; V was cut back by 2 bases and J by 3 bases. The CDR3 covers 15 residues. The germline V gene has CDR1 SGHTA and CDR2 FQGTGA. CDR3 sequence reads: CASSLFGGYTDTQYF. As DNA, the CDR3 is TGTGCCAGCAGCTTATTCGGGGGGTATACAGATACGCAGTATTTT.

This chain joins TRBV11-2 and TRBJ2-7, with 9 bases fitting TRBD2. The CDR3 consists of 16 residues. CDR1 SGHAT and CDR2 FQNNGV come from the germline V gene. The V gene end was trimmed by 2 bases and the J gene end by 5 bases; junction bases not matched to a gene: 10. The CDR3 DNA sequence: TGTGCCAGCAGCTTACTGCTAGCGGGGACCCTCCACGAGCAGTACTTC. As protein: CASSLLLAGTLHEQYF.

This clone showed up just a few times. The CDR3, as DNA: TGTGCCATCAGTGAGTCTCTTCGTATGAACACTGAAGCTTTCTTT. It is translated as CAISESLRMNTEAFF. This rearrangement joins TRBV10-3 to TRBJ1-1; D uncertain. Deletions cut 0 bases from V and 0 bases from J, with 8 bases between. This CDR3 has 15 residues. Germline loops: CDR1 ENHRY, CDR2 SYGVKD.

This sequence joins TRBV29-1 and TRBJ2-7; tentative D call: TRBD1 (6 bases). V lost 4 bases and J 3 bases, leaving 10 bases between the germline ends. This CDR3 region has 12 residues. Germline V gives CDR1 SQVTM, CDR2 ANQGSEA. The DNA for the CDR3 is TGCAGCGTTGGCCCAGGGGTCTACGAGCAGTACTTC. Encoded protein: CSVGPGVYEQYF.

V and J are TRBV2 and TRBJ2-4; the D is unclear. Germline CDR1 reads SNHLY; CDR2 reads FYNNEI. Deletions cut 1 base from V and 1 base from J, with 5 bases between. The CDR3 is 14 amino acids. The CDR3, as DNA: TGTGCCAGCAGTGAAGGGGTGGCCAAAAACATTCAGTACTTC. Protein: CASSEGVAKNIQYF.

The rearrangement joins TRBV29-1 to TRBJ2-2; D tentatively fits TRBD1 or TRBD2 (5 bases each). CDR1 and CDR2 from the germline V gene are SQVTM and ANQGSEA. This CDR3 spans 14 amino acids. Trimming removed 0 bases at V and 6 bases at J, with 11 bases between. This CDR3 is CSVEDQGTSGELFF. CDR3 in DNA: TGCAGCGTTGAAGATCAAGGGACGTCCGGGGAGCTGTTTTTT.

The rearrangement links TRBV11-2 to TRBJ2-3; D uncertain. V lost 0 bases, J lost 6 bases, and 13 bases lay in between. Germline V gives CDR1 SGHAT, CDR2 FQNNGV. CDR3 size: 15 residues. The CDR3, as DNA: TGTGCCAGCAGCTTAGAGCGCGGTGCGGTGGATACGCAGTATTTT. It codes for CASSLERGAVDTQYF.

The chain has TRBV7-9 and TRBJ2-1; 9 bases map to TRBD2. This CDR3 contains 13 residues. With V trimmed by 1 base and J by 10 bases, 2 bases remained unmatched. In germline, CDR1 is SEHNR, CDR2 FQNEAQ (reference sequence). This CDR3 is CASSLEGTSEQFF. The CDR3 DNA reads TGTGCCAGCAGCTTAGAGGGGACTAGCGAGCAGTTCTTC.

This clone was counted a single time. The gene calls are TRBV12-5 and TRBJ2-1; TRBD2 matches at 7 bases. J gave up 2 bases and V 6 bases, and 10 bases lay outside the gene matches. The CDR3 extends over 16 amino acids. Germline CDR1 LGHNT, CDR2 FRNRAP. The CDR3 DNA reads as TGTGCTAGTGGCCGTGTCGCGGGAGTTGCCTACAATGAGCAGTTCTTC. This codes for CASGRVAGVAYNEQFF.

V is TRBV11-1 and J is TRBJ2-5; D may match TRBD1 or TRBD2 (6 bases each). V lost 4 bases and J 5 bases, leaving 17 bases between the germline ends. The germline V gene encodes CDR1 SGHAT and CDR2 FQDESV (reference sequence). The CDR3 has 15 residues. The CDR3 nucleotides read TGTGCCAGCAGCTCTAGATCCGGGGGCGATGAGACCCAGTACTTC. This translates into CASSSRSGGDETQYF.

V and J are TRBV6-1 and TRBJ2-7; D is tentatively TRBD1 or TRBD2 (5 bases each). From germline, CDR1 is MNHNS and CDR2 SASEGT. The CDR3 is 13 residues long. The V and J ends lost 4 bases and 0 bases respectively, with 7 bases between them. The CDR3 here is CASSAGLSYEQYF. For the CDR3, the DNA is TGTGCCAGCAGTGCGGGGCTCTCCTACGAGCAGTACTTC.

A word on this clone: Other DNA sequences in the sample encode the same CDR3. The V call is TRBV5-1, the J call TRBJ2-5; 10 nucleotides align to TRBD1. Germline values: CDR1 SGHRS, CDR2 YFSETQ. The CDR3 sequence is 13 residues long. V lost 4 bases to trimming and J lost 4 bases; unmatched junction nucleotides: 1. CDR3 sequence: CASSRDRGETQYF. The CDR3, as DNA: TGCGCCAGCAGCCGGGACAGGGGAGAGACCCAGTACTTC.

This clone was seen more than once but under ten times. The chain combines TRBV7-9 with TRBJ1-5; weak D call: TRBD1 (6 bases). Trimming stripped 5 bases from V and 3 bases from J, with 23 bases between. This CDR3 region has 18 residues. Germline CDR1 is SEHNR and CDR2 is FQNEAQ (reference sequence). CDR3 protein: CASSTPSGAFGSNQPQHF. The CDR3 DNA reads TGTGCCAGCAGCACGCCTTCAGGGGCCTTCGGATCCAATCAGCCCCAGCATTTT.

This clone was detected only a few times. The V call is TRBV7-3, the J call TRBJ1-1; D is unresolved. The CDR3 sequence is 14 residues long. The germline gives CDR1 SGHTA, CDR2 FQGTGA. Trimming removed 3 bases at V and 2 bases at J, with 10 bases between. CDR3 loop: CASSLGRSNTEAFF. The CDR3 DNA is TGTGCCAGCAGCTTGGGAAGGAGCAACACTGAAGCTTTCTTT.

The chain links TRBV28 to TRBJ1-5; D perhaps matches TRBD1 (5 bases). V was shortened by 3 bases and J by 0 bases, with 9 bases between the two germline ends. Germline V gene data show CDR1 as MDHEN and CDR2 as SYDVKM. This CDR3 region has 15 residues. The CDR3 protein is CASSLAGISNQPQHF. In nucleotides, the CDR3 is TGTGCCAGCAGTTTGGCAGGGATTAGCAATCAGCCCCAGCATTTT.

The rearrangement joins TRBV9 to TRBJ2-2; 12 nucleotides match TRBD2. This CDR3 comprises 16 residues. V was pared by 3 bases and J by 8 bases, with 8 bases of the junction left unmatched. Looked up from germline, CDR1 is SGDLS and CDR2 is YYNGEE. The CDR3 protein is CASSARLAGVTGELFF. Written as DNA, the CDR3 is TGTGCCAGCAGCGCCAGACTAGCGGGAGTCACTGGGGAGCTGTTTTTT.

J is TRBJ2-5 and V is TRBV6-5; tentative D call: TRBD2 (5 bases). The DNA end lines up better with TRBJ2-7; the J call may be wrong. CDR1 and CDR2 from the germline V gene are MNHEY and SVGAGI. The CDR3 runs 14 residues. The DNA for the CDR3 is TGTGCCAGCAGTTGGGCGAGGGAGTCCAACGAGCAGTACTTC. Residues: CASSWARESNEQYF.

The CDR3 sequence is CASSLAGVSYNEQFF. CDR3 bases: TGCGCCAGCAGCTTGGCCGGGGTCTCCTACAATGAGCAGTTCTTC. The chain recombines TRBV5-1 with TRBJ2-1, with D possibly matching TRBD2 (5 bases). The CDR3 length is 15 residues. CDR1 and CDR2 (germline): SGHRS, YFSETQ. Trimming shortened V by 0 bases and J by 0 bases, and 7 bases separated the two germline ends.

CDR3 loop: CARGKRRYLYEQYF. The CDR3 region has the DNA TGTGCCCGCGGAAAAAGGAGATACCTCTACGAGCAGTACTTC. This sequence joins TRBV21-1 and TRBJ2-7; the table's D call, TRBD2, has no DNA check behind it. TRBV21-1 is termed a pseudogene. The CDR3 sequence is 14 residues long.

V usage is TRBV19 and J usage is TRBJ2-3; 9 bases fit TRBD1. Losses at the gene ends were 6 bases for V and 0 bases for J; bases not matched to a gene: 4. The CDR3 contains 15 residues. The germline V gene encodes CDR1 LNHDA and CDR2 SQIVND (reference sequence). CDR3 region: CASRPGQGSTDTQYF. DNA of the CDR3: TGTGCCAGTAGGCCCGGACAGGGGAGCACAGATACGCAGTATTTT.

The chain joins TRBV28 to TRBJ2-3; the D gene could be TRBD1 or TRBD2 (5 bases each). Trimming cost V 7 bases and J 3 bases, with 23 bases left between them. There are 17 residues in the CDR3. Germline V gene sequence: CDR1 MDHEN, CDR2 SYDVKM. CDR3 in amino acids: CASIPTWGSRRTDTQYF. Here the CDR3 DNA reads TGTGCCAGCATCCCTACTTGGGGGAGTCGGAGGACAGATACGCAGTATTTT. Full variable domain (rest looked up from reference TRBV28 and TRBJ2-3): DVKVTQSSRYLVKRTGEKVFLECVQDMDHENMFWYRQDPGLGLRLIYFSYDVKMKEKGDIPEGYSVSREKKERFSLILESASTNQTSMYLCASIPTWGSRRTDTQYFGPGTRLTVL.

The chain uses TRBV28 and TRBJ1-2; D is unclear. Germline V lookup: CDR1 MDHEN, CDR2 SYDVKM. The V end was cut by 3 bases, the J end by 0 bases, with 5 bases between. CDR3 length: 13 amino acids. CDR3 in amino acids: CASSFGPNYGYTF. The DNA for the CDR3 is TGTGCCAGCAGTTTCGGCCCTAACTATGGCTACACCTTC.